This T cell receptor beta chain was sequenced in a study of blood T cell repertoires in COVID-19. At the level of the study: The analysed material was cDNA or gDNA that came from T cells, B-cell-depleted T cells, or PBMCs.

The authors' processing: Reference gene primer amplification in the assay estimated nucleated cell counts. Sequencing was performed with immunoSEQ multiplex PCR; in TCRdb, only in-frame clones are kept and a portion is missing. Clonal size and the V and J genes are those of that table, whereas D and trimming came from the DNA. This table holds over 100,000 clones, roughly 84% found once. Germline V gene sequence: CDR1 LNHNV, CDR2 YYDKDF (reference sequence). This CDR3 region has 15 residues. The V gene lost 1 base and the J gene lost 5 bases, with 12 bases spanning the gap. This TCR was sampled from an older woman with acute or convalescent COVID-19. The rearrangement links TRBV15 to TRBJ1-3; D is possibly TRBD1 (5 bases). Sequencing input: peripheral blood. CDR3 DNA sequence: TGTGCCACCAGCAGAGGTGAGGCAGGGAGAAACACCATATATTTT. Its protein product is CATSRGEAGRNTIYF.